The next 26 T cell receptor beta chains were all read from a single sample in a study of T-cell reconstitution after alpha-beta-depleted transplantation in children. The TCRbeta library was prepared with unique molecular identifiers. TCRdb reprocessed the PCR reads with MiXCR, giving one entry per CDR3 protein. The repertoire holds about 230,000 distinct CDR3 sequences, with about 9.6% as singletons. The source material was PBMCs from the stem cell graft donor, sampled from the stem cell graft. The origin of the receptors is a human donor who donated a stem cell graft to a child with SCID.

This clonotype was picked up many times. This chain links TRBV5-1 with TRBJ2-3; the match to TRBD1 covers 10 bases. Germline CDR1 SGHRS, CDR2 YFSETQ. Losses at the gene ends were 1 base for V and 4 bases for J; bases not matched to a gene: 6. CDR3 size: 16 residues. CDR3 DNA sequence: TGCGCCAGCAGCTTGCTGGGACAGGGGAAGGCAGATACGCAGTATTTT. Translation gives CASSLLGQGKADTQYF.

This sequence joins TRBV6-5 and TRBJ2-1; maybe TRBD2 (6 bases). The V end was cut by 5 bases, the J end by 9 bases, with 11 bases between. This CDR3 has 12 amino acids. Germline V gene sequence: CDR1 MNHEY, CDR2 SVGAGI. CDR3 bases: TGTGCCAGCAGTAGAGCGGGTCGTGAGCAGTTCTTC. Translation gives CASSRAGREQFF.

This clonotype was detected many times. The chain combines TRBV24-1 with TRBJ2-2; possible D gene TRBD1, 6 bases. The CDR3 is 15 amino acids. With 5 bases removed from V and 3 bases from J, the gap between germline ends came to 12 bases. Germline CDR1 reads KGHDR; CDR2 reads SFDVKD. The CDR3 is CATSVGHHDTGELFF. In DNA form, the CDR3 reads TGTGCCACCAGTGTGGGACATCACGACACCGGGGAGCTGTTTTTT.

In this sample, this clonotype turned up many times. The chain combines TRBV12-3 or TRBV12-4 with TRBJ2-2; the D gene is possibly TRBD1 (7 bases). V lost 5 bases and J lost 5, with 9 bases in between. This CDR3 comprises 13 residues. The CDR3 DNA sequence: TGTGCCAGCAGTCAGGGGGGTACCGGGGAGCTGTTTTTT. Protein sequence: CASSQGGTGELFF.

This clonotype was seen repeatedly, ten times or more. The chain has TRBV5-1 and TRBJ2-2, with D perhaps matching TRBD1 (5 bases). This CDR3 is 18 amino acids long. With 4 bases removed from V and 6 bases from J, the gap between germline ends came to 25 bases. In germline, CDR1 is SGHRS, CDR2 YFSETQ. The CDR3, as DNA: TGCGCCAGCAGCCAGGTCAATCTAGGGGCGCTCGGTTCCGGGGAGCTGTTTTTT. Residues: CASSQVNLGALGSGELFF.

This clonotype was seen many times. The rearrangement links TRBV5-1 to TRBJ1-1; the D gene is possibly TRBD1 (6 bases). The V gene lost 1 base and the J gene lost 0 bases, with 13 bases spanning the gap. Germline CDR1 SGHRS, CDR2 YFSETQ. CDR3 length: 16 amino acids. CDR3 coding DNA: TGCGCCAGCAGCTTGAGGGGCCAGGGGATGAACACTGAAGCTTTCTTT. This translates into CASSLRGQGMNTEAFF.

This clonotype showed up many times. This rearrangement joins TRBV15 to TRBJ1-5, with TRBD1 identical over 9 bases. Trimming took 3 bases from V and 1 from J; bases not matched to a gene: 4. The CDR3 length is 16 residues. In germline, CDR1 is LNHNV, CDR2 YYDKDF (reference sequence). For the CDR3, the DNA is TGTGCCACCAGCAGGGGACAGGGCGGCAGCAATCAGCCCCAGCATTTT. It is translated as CATSRGQGGSNQPQHF. Complete variable domain (other parts from reference TRBV15 and TRBJ1-5): DAMVIQNPRYQVTQFGKPVTLSCSQTLNHNVMYWYQQKSSQAPKLLFHYYDKDFNNEADTPDNFQSRRPNTSFCFLDIRSPGLGDTAMYLCATSRGQGGSNQPQHFGDGTRLSIL.

This clonotype came up many times. This chain links TRBV5-1 with TRBJ2-3; D is perhaps TRBD1 or TRBD2 (5 bases each). The ends were cut back, 7 bases at V and 8 bases at J, with 23 bases in the middle. Per the germline V gene, CDR1 is SGHRS and CDR2 is YFSETQ. The CDR3 has 15 amino acids. This chain's CDR3 is CASGTSTHGGGTQYF. CDR3 DNA sequence: TGCGCCAGCGGGACGAGTACTCACGGAGGAGGTACGCAGTATTTT.

This clonotype was seen many times. The V and J genes are TRBV29-1 and TRBJ2-1, with D hard to call. The CDR3 sequence is 14 residues long. Germline V CDR1 and CDR2: SQVTM, ANQGSEA. The ends were cut back, 2 bases at V and 4 bases at J, with 12 bases in the middle. CDR3 DNA sequence: TGCAGCGTTGAACTCCAGAGAAGGTACAATGAGCAGTTCTTC. As protein: CSVELQRRYNEQFF.

This clonotype was seen at least ten times. The chain links TRBV3-1 to TRBJ2-1, with D perhaps matching TRBD1 (5 bases). The germline gives CDR1 LGHDT, CDR2 YNNKEL (reference sequence). V dropped 4 bases and J dropped 2 bases, with 15 bases sitting between them. The CDR3 totals 16 residues. The CDR3 protein is CASSRLGVGAYNEQFF. Here the CDR3 DNA reads TGTGCCAGCAGCCGATTAGGGGTTGGAGCCTACAATGAGCAGTTCTTC.

This clonotype was found many times. The V call is TRBV2, the J call TRBJ2-3; tentative D call: TRBD1 (6 bases). The V end lost 2 bases, the J end lost 4 bases, and 10 bases lay between the germline ends. CDR1 SNHLY and CDR2 FYNNEI come from the germline V gene. This CDR3 is 14 amino acids long. This CDR3 is CASSEPDRPDTQYF. CDR3 DNA sequence: TGTGCCAGCAGTGAACCGGACAGACCAGATACGCAGTATTTT.

This clonotype was seen at least ten times. The chain employs TRBV5-6 and TRBJ2-1; TRBD2 matches 10 bases. The trim removed 0 bases at V and 4 bases at J, leaving 1 base unmatched. The CDR3 has 15 amino acids. CDR1 SGHDT and CDR2 YYEEEE come from the germline V gene. The CDR3 sequence is CASSLAAGGYNEQFF. The DNA for the CDR3 is TGTGCCAGCAGCTTGGCAGCGGGGGGGTACAATGAGCAGTTCTTC.

This clonotype was recorded at least ten times. The chain carries TRBV5-1 and TRBJ2-7; possibly TRBD1 or TRBD2 for D (5 bases each). Looked up from germline, CDR1 is SGHRS and CDR2 is YFSETQ. V was pared by 0 bases and J by 9 bases, with 13 bases between. The CDR3 consists of 13 residues. CDR3 in amino acids: CASSLGDGKGQYF. CDR3 bases: TGCGCCAGCAGCTTGGGGGACGGAAAAGGGCAGTACTTC.

This clonotype was detected ten times or more. V usage is TRBV7-2 and J usage is TRBJ2-2; possible D gene TRBD2, 5 bases. V lost 1 base and J lost 4, with 7 bases in between. This CDR3 comprises 14 residues. The germline gives CDR1 SGHTA, CDR2 FQGNSA. Here the CDR3 reads CASSLVSATGELFF. The CDR3 DNA sequence: TGTGCCAGCAGCTTAGTTAGCGCCACCGGGGAGCTGTTTTTT.

Notes on this clonotype: At one end, the junction sequence differs from germline, possibly due to a read error. This sequence joins TRBV6-1 and TRBJ2-7, with TRBD2 matching 7 bases. Germline V gives CDR1 MNHNS, CDR2 SASEGT. This CDR3 contains 13 residues. CDR3 bases: TGTGCCAGCAGTCCGTCCGGGGGGTACGAGCAGTCCTTC. Its translation: CASSPSGGYEQSF.

This clonotype was observed at least ten times. The chain is built from TRBV7-9 and TRBJ1-5; D gene ambiguous. The CDR3 sequence is 14 residues long. The V gene's germline CDR1 is SEHNR and CDR2 FQNEAQ (reference sequence). V dropped 3 bases and J dropped 4 bases, with 10 bases sitting between them. The CDR3, as DNA: TGTGCCAGCAGCTTCCTCGACGGTAATCAGCCCCAGCATTTT. Encoded protein: CASSFLDGNQPQHF.

Details on this clonotype: This sequence may be a read error, since a much larger clone differs from it by one base. The chain is built from TRBV7-9 and TRBJ1-3; 7 bases fit TRBD1. From germline, CDR1 is SEHNR and CDR2 FQNEAQ (reference sequence). The CDR3 runs to 16 residues. CDR3 sequence reads: CASSPDRPSRGTTIYF. CDR3 coding DNA: TGTGCCAGCAGCCCGGACAGGCCTTCGAGGGGAACCACCATATATTTT.

This clonotype was recorded at least ten times. V gene TRBV5-5 combines with J gene TRBJ2-3, with 8 bases aligning to TRBD2. V shed 2 bases and J 2 bases; nucleotides not matched to a gene: 7. This CDR3 has 16 residues. Germline assignment: CDR1 SGHKS and CDR2 YYEKEE (reference sequence). This CDR3 reads CASSFGTSGTTDTQYF. The CDR3 DNA reads TGTGCCAGCAGCTTTGGAACTAGCGGTACCACAGATACGCAGTATTTT.

This chain connects TRBV6-1 to TRBJ1-3; maybe TRBD1 (6 bases). V dropped 8 bases and J dropped 0 bases, with 26 bases sitting between them. Looked up from germline, CDR1 is MNHNS and CDR2 is SASEGT. The length of the CDR3 is 19 residues. This chain's CDR3 is CASAELRGGLAYSGNTIYF. The CDR3 bases are TGTGCCAGCGCCGAGCTACGGGGGGGCCTCGCATACTCTGGAAACACCATATATTTT.

The sample holds many counts of this clonotype. The V and J genes are TRBV5-1 and TRBJ2-5, with D unclear. Germline V gene sequence: CDR1 SGHRS, CDR2 YFSETQ. V lost 4 bases, J lost 4 bases, and 14 bases lay in between. The CDR3 spans 14 residues. For the CDR3, the DNA is TGCGCCAGCAGCGCCGTGGGTACCCCAGAGACCCAGTACTTC. Its protein is CASSAVGTPETQYF. Using reference TRBV5-1 and TRBJ2-5 for the parts outside the CDR3, the full variable domain is KAGVTQTPRYLIKTRGQQVTLSCSPISGHRSVSWYQQTPGQGLQFLFEYFSETQRNKGNFPGRFSGRQFSNSRSEMNVSTLELGDSALYLCASSAVGTPETQYFGPGTRLLVL.

In this sample, this clonotype turned up many times. The chain has TRBV7-8 and TRBJ1-2, with a weak D call TRBD1 (5 bases). The germline CDR1 and CDR2 sequences are SGHVS and FQNEAQ. With 1 base removed from V and 11 bases from J, the gap between germline ends came to 11 bases. The CDR3 spans 12 residues. The CDR3 here is CASSLGSGRYTF. CDR3 nucleotide sequence: TGTGCCAGCAGCTTAGGGTCGGGACGGTACACCTTC.

Regarding this clonotype: Just one base apart from a much larger clone, this may be a read error. The chain joins TRBV20-1 to TRBJ1-2; 7 nucleotides match TRBD1. Germline-derived CDR1 and CDR2 are DFQATT and SNEGSKA (reference sequence). This CDR3 is 11 amino acids long. The CDR3 DNA is TGCAGTGCCCGACAGGGAAATGGCGACACCTTC. Protein product: CSARQGNGDTF.

This clonotype was seen more than once but under ten times. The chain combines TRBV29-1 with TRBJ1-1, with TRBD1 as a possible D gene (6 bases). The CDR3 consists of 13 residues. V lost 3 bases, J lost 0 bases, and 8 bases lay in between. Germline V gene sequence: CDR1 SQVTM, CDR2 ANQGSEA. CDR3 coding DNA: TGCAGCGTTGACCAGGGGCTGAACACTGAAGCTTTCTTT. It translates to CSVDQGLNTEAFF.

This clonotype appeared many times. The J gene is TRBJ2-5, the V gene TRBV5-1, with TRBD1 as a possible D gene (6 bases). The CDR3 extends over 14 amino acids. With 2 bases removed from V and 5 bases from J, the gap between germline ends came to 13 bases. Looked up from germline, CDR1 is SGHRS and CDR2 is YFSETQ. The CDR3 is CASSLGTPGETQYF. Written as DNA, the CDR3 is TGCGCCAGCAGCTTAGGGACACCTGGGGAGACCCAGTACTTC.

This clonotype occurred many times. The chain couples TRBV6-1 to TRBJ2-2; D ambiguous. V was pared by 4 bases and J by 2 bases, with 8 bases between. The CDR3 has 14 amino acids. Germline loops: CDR1 MNHNS, CDR2 SASEGT. The CDR3 DNA reads TGTGCCAGCAGTGGGGCCGGAAACACCGGGGAGCTGTTTTTT. Its protein product is CASSGAGNTGELFF.

This clonotype showed up many times. This chain uses TRBV5-8 with TRBJ2-2; 9 nucleotides line up with TRBD2. Trimming took 3 bases from V and 7 from J; bases not matched to a gene: 7. The CDR3 consists of 15 residues. Germline V gene lookup returns CDR1 SGHTS and CDR2 YDEGEE. The chain's CDR3 is CASSYSGGNFGELFF. CDR3 DNA: TGTGCCAGCAGCTACAGCGGGGGGAATTTCGGGGAGCTGTTTTTT.